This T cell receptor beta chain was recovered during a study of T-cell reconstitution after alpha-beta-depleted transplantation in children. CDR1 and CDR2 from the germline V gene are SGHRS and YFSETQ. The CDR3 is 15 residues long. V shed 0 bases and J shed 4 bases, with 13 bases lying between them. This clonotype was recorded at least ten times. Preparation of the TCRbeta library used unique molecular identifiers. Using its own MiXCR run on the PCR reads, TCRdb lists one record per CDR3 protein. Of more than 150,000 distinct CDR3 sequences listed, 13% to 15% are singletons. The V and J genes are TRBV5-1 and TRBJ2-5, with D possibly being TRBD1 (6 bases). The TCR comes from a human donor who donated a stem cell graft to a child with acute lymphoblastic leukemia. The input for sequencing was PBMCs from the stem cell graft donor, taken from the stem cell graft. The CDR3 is CASSLANRDGETQYF. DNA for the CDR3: TGCGCCAGCAGCTTGGCAAACAGGGATGGAGAGACCCAGTACTTC.